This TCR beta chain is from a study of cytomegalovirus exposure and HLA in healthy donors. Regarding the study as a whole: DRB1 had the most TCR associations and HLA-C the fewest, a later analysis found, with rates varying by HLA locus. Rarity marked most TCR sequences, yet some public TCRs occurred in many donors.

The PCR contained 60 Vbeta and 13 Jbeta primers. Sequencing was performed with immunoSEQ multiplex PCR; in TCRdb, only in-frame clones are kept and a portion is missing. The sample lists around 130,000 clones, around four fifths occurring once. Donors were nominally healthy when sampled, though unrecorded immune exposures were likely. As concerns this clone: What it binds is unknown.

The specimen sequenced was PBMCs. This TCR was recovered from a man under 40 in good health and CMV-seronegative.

CDR3 sequence reads: CASARGQGNTIYF. The CDR3 DNA reads TGTGCCTCGGCTAGGGGTCAGGGAAACACCATATATTTT. The chain joins TRBV10-3 to TRBJ1-3; a weak D match, TRBD1 (5 bases). The CDR3 is 13 residues long. Trimming took off 11 bases at V and 4 bases at J, with 15 bases between the two ends. Germline V gene sequence: CDR1 ENHRY, CDR2 SYGVKD.